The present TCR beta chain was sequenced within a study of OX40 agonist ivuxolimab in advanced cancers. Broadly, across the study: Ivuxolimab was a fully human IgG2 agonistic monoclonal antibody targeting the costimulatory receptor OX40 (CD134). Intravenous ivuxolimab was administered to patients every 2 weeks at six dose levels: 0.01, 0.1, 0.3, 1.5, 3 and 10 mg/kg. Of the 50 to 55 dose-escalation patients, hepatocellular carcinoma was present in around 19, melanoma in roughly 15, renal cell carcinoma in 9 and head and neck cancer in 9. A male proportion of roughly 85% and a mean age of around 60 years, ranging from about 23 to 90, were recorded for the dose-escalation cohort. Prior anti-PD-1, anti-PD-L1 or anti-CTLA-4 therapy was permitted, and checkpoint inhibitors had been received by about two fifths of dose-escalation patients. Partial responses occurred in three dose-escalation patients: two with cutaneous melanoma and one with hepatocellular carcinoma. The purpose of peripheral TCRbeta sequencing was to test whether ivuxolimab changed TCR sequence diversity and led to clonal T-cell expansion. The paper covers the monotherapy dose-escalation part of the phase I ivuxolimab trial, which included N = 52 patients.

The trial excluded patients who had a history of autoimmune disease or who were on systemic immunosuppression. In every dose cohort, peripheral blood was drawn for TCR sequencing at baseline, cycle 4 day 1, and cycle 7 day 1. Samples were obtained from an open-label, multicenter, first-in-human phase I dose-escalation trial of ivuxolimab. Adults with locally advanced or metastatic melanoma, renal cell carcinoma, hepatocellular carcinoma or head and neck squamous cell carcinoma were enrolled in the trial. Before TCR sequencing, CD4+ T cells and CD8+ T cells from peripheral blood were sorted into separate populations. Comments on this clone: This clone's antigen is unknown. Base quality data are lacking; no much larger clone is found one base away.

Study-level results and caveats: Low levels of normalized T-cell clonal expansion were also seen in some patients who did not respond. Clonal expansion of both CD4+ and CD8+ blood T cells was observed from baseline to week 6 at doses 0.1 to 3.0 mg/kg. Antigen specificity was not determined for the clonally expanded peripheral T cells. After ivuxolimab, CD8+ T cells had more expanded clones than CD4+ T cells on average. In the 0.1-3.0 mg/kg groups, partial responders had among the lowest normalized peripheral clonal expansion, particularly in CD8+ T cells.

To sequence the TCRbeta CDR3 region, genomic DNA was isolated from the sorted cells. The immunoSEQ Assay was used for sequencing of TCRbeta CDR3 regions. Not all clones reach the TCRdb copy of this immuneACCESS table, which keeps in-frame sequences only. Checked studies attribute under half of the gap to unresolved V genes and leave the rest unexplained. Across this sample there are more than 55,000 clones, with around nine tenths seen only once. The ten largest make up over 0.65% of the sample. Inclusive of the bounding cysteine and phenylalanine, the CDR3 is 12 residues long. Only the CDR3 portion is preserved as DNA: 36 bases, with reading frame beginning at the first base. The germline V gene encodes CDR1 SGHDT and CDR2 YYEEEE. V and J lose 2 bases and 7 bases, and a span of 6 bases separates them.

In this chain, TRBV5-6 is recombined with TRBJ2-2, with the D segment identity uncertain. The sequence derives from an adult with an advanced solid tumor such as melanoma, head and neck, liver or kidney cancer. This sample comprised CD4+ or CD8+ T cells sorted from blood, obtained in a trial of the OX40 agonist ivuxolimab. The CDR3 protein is CASSFLDGELFF. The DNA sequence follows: TGTGCCAGCAGCTTTCTTGACGGGGAGCTGTTTTTT.